The rows below give T cell receptor beta chains drawn from one sample of a study of blood T cell repertoires in COVID-19. Sequencing used immunoSEQ multiplex PCR; TCRdb keeps in-frame clones, though not all of them. The table lists around 230,000 clones, 65% to 90% of them singletons. Sequencing input: peripheral blood. Receptors were obtained from a man aged 45 to 65 with COVID-19, enrolled during active disease. The CDR3 runs from the conserved cysteine through the conserved F or W. Fields, in order: D gene, V gene, clone size, J gene, CDR3 DNA, CDR3 protein. D genes are given only for firm matches. Expanded clones are given a class, and other clones once, few, many or no size at all.

d_gene: TRBD2
v_gene: TRBV7-6
abundance: NA
j_gene: TRBJ2-2
CDR3nt: TGTGCCAGCAGCGGGTCGGGACTAGCGGGGTTCGGCGGGGAGCTGTTTTTT
CDR3aa: CASSGSGLAGFGGELFF

d_gene: TRBD2
v_gene: TRBV3-1/TRBV3-2
abundance: few
j_gene: TRBJ2-2
CDR3nt: TGTGCCAGCGGACTAGACTCCTTTGGTCCCGGGGAGCTGTTTTTT
CDR3aa: CASGLDSFGPGELFF

d_gene: NA
v_gene: TRBV6-5
abundance: once
j_gene: TRBJ1-6
CDR3nt: TGTGCCAGCACGGAGGTGCCCAATTCACCCCTCCACTTT
CDR3aa: CASTEVPNSPLHF

d_gene: NA
v_gene: TRBV5-5
abundance: NA
j_gene: TRBJ2-7
CDR3nt: TGTGCCAGCAGCTTGGTGGCATCTTCCTCCTACGAGCAGTACTTC
CDR3aa: CASSLVASSSYEQYF

d_gene: TRBD2
v_gene: TRBV3-1/TRBV3-2
abundance: NA
j_gene: TRBJ2-2
CDR3nt: TGTGCCAGCCGCGGGGGGACGAACACCGGGGAGCTGTTTTTT
CDR3aa: CASRGGTNTGELFF

d_gene: TRBD1
v_gene: TRBV7-2
abundance: NA
j_gene: TRBJ2-1
CDR3nt: TGTGCCAGCAGCCTCCCCGGCGGACAGGGGAGAAGGAATGAGCAGTTCTTC
CDR3aa: CASSLPGGQGRRNEQFF

d_gene: TRBD1
v_gene: TRBV2
abundance: NA
j_gene: TRBJ2-7
CDR3nt: TGTGCCAGCAGGGGGACAGGGGGTCGTAACGAGCAGTACTTC
CDR3aa: CASRGTGGRNEQYF

d_gene: NA
v_gene: TRBV6-6
abundance: NA
j_gene: TRBJ2-2
CDR3nt: TGTGCCAGCAGTTACCTAGGGGGGAACACCGGGGAGCTGTTTTTT
CDR3aa: CASSYLGGNTGELFF

d_gene: TRBD1
v_gene: TRBV4-1
abundance: NA
j_gene: TRBJ2-5
CDR3nt: TGCGCCAGCAGCCAAGGACAGGGAAAATTGGAGACCCAGTACTTC
CDR3aa: CASSQGQGKLETQYF

d_gene: TRBD2
v_gene: TRBV7-2
abundance: NA
j_gene: TRBJ2-1
CDR3nt: TGTGCCAGCAGCTCCGTCGGCGGGGGGCTCACCTACAATGAGCAGTTCTTC
CDR3aa: CASSSVGGGLTYNEQFF

d_gene: NA
v_gene: TRBV11-3
abundance: NA
j_gene: TRBJ2-7
CDR3nt: TGTGCCAGCAGCTTAGCCCCCGGGACACTCTACGAGCAGTACTTC
CDR3aa: CASSLAPGTLYEQYF

d_gene: TRBD1
v_gene: TRBV19
abundance: NA
j_gene: TRBJ1-2
CDR3nt: TGTGCCAGTAGTCGCAAGACAGGGGAGGGGAGCGGCTACACCTTC
CDR3aa: CASSRKTGEGSGYTF

d_gene: TRBD1
v_gene: TRBV11-3
abundance: NA
j_gene: TRBJ1-5
CDR3nt: TGTGCCAGCAGCGCAGTAGGGGACAGCCCGGAAAATCAGCCCCAGCATTTT
CDR3aa: CASSAVGDSPENQPQHF

d_gene: TRBD1
v_gene: TRBV2
abundance: once
j_gene: TRBJ2-2
CDR3nt: TGTGCCAGCAGTGAACGGGATACAGGGGTGTTTTTT
CDR3aa: CASSERDTGVFF

d_gene: NA
v_gene: TRBV5-1
abundance: NA
j_gene: TRBJ2-3
CDR3nt: TGCGCCAGCAGCTTGGATCCTAGCACAGATACGCAGTATTTT
CDR3aa: CASSLDPSTDTQYF

d_gene: NA
v_gene: TRBV10-2
abundance: NA
j_gene: TRBJ1-6
CDR3nt: TGCGCCAGCAGTGAAGGGGTCCCGAGAAATTCACCCCTCCACTTT
CDR3aa: CASSEGVPRNSPLHF

d_gene: NA
v_gene: TRBV11-3
abundance: NA
j_gene: TRBJ1-3
CDR3nt: TGTGCCAGCAGCTTACAGGGAAACTCTGGAAACACCATATATTTT
CDR3aa: CASSLQGNSGNTIYF

d_gene: TRBD1
v_gene: TRBV6-5
abundance: NA
j_gene: TRBJ1-6
CDR3nt: TGTGCCAGCAGTCAATACAGGGGGCCTAATTCACCCCTCCACTTT
CDR3aa: CASSQYRGPNSPLHF

d_gene: NA
v_gene: TRBV28
abundance: NA
j_gene: TRBJ2-3
CDR3nt: TGTGCCAGCAGCTCCGGGACTCTGGATACGCAGTATTTT
CDR3aa: CASSSGTLDTQYF

d_gene: NA
v_gene: TRBV19
abundance: NA
j_gene: TRBJ2-1
CDR3nt: TGTGCCAGTTCCCCCCCCTTCGCGGGCAATGAGCAGTTCTTC
CDR3aa: CASSPPFAGNEQFF

d_gene: TRBD1
v_gene: TRBV6-5
abundance: NA
j_gene: TRBJ1-2
CDR3nt: TGTGCCAGCAGTAGACAGGGGAGTGGCTATGGCTACACCTTC
CDR3aa: CASSRQGSGYGYTF

d_gene: NA
v_gene: TRBV2
abundance: NA
j_gene: TRBJ2-7
CDR3nt: TGTGCCAGCAGGACGACTCTTTCTGCCGAGCAGTACTTC
CDR3aa: CASRTTLSAEQYF

d_gene: NA
v_gene: TRBV9
abundance: NA
j_gene: TRBJ1-2
CDR3nt: TGTGCCAGCAGCGTAGAAGGGGGGGCTCTCTATGGCTACACCTTC
CDR3aa: CASSVEGGALYGYTF

d_gene: NA
v_gene: TRBV3-1/TRBV3-2
abundance: NA
j_gene: TRBJ1-6
CDR3nt: TGTGCCTCAAGGGGGGGGAATTCACCCCTCCACTTT
CDR3aa: CASRGGNSPLHF

d_gene: TRBD2
v_gene: TRBV7-9
abundance: NA
j_gene: TRBJ2-2
CDR3nt: TGTGCCAGCAGCGTTAGCGGGGGGGGCGCCGGGGAGCTGTTTTTT
CDR3aa: CASSVSGGGAGELFF

d_gene: NA
v_gene: TRBV15
abundance: NA
j_gene: TRBJ2-7
CDR3nt: TGTGCCACCAGCAGAGATCAGGCCAAATTCATCTACGAGCAGTACTTC
CDR3aa: CATSRDQAKFIYEQYF

d_gene: NA
v_gene: TRBV3-1/TRBV3-2
abundance: few
j_gene: TRBJ1-2
CDR3nt: TGTGCCAGCAGCCAAGACGGGGTCAGGGGCTACACCTTC
CDR3aa: CASSQDGVRGYTF

d_gene: TRBD1
v_gene: TRBV5-8
abundance: many
j_gene: TRBJ1-5
CDR3nt: TGTGCCAGCAGCTTAAGACAGGGGAGTTGGCAGCCCCAGCATTTT
CDR3aa: CASSLRQGSWQPQHF

d_gene: NA
v_gene: TRBV4-2
abundance: NA
j_gene: TRBJ2-2
CDR3nt: TGTGCCAGCAGCCAAATAGCCGGGGAGCTGTTTTTT
CDR3aa: CASSQIAGELFF

d_gene: NA
v_gene: TRBV11-1
abundance: NA
j_gene: TRBJ2-1
CDR3nt: TGTGCCAGCAGACAAATAGAGGATGAGCAGTTCTTC
CDR3aa: CASRQIEDEQFF

d_gene: NA
v_gene: TRBV6-5
abundance: NA
j_gene: TRBJ1-1
CDR3nt: TGTGCCAGCATGGGGTACAGGTGGAACACTGAAGCTTTCTTT
CDR3aa: CASMGYRWNTEAFF

d_gene: NA
v_gene: TRBV4-2
abundance: NA
j_gene: TRBJ2-7
CDR3nt: TGTGCCAGCAGCCAAGATCATGGATCCCTACCGGGCGAGCAGTACTTC
CDR3aa: CASSQDHGSLPGEQYF

d_gene: TRBD1
v_gene: TRBV19
abundance: many
j_gene: TRBJ1-2
CDR3nt: TGTGCCAGTAGTATATTGGCAGGGGGCCATGGCTACACCTTC
CDR3aa: CASSILAGGHGYTF

d_gene: TRBD1
v_gene: TRBV7-9
abundance: once
j_gene: TRBJ1-1
CDR3nt: TGTGCCAGCAGCTTTACCGGGACAGGGAACACTGAAGCTTTCTTT
CDR3aa: CASSFTGTGNTEAFF

d_gene: TRBD1
v_gene: TRBV5-1
abundance: NA
j_gene: TRBJ1-1
CDR3nt: TGCGCCAGCAGCGGGGACAGCTTGTGGAGGACTGAAGCTTTCTTT
CDR3aa: CASSGDSLWRTEAFF

d_gene: NA
v_gene: TRBV7-3
abundance: NA
j_gene: TRBJ2-6
CDR3nt: TGTGCCAGCAGCCCCGGGATCTCTGGGGCCAACGTCCTGACTTTC
CDR3aa: CASSPGISGANVLTF

d_gene: NA
v_gene: TRBV28
abundance: NA
j_gene: TRBJ1-5
CDR3nt: TGTGCCAGCAGTTTCCTTCTGGGGGCAGGCCAGCCCCAGCATTTT
CDR3aa: CASSFLLGAGQPQHF

d_gene: NA
v_gene: TRBV6-5
abundance: NA
j_gene: TRBJ1-1
CDR3nt: TGTGCCAGCAGGCCCGGGGGTATGAACACTGAAGCTTTCTTT
CDR3aa: CASRPGGMNTEAFF

d_gene: TRBD1
v_gene: TRBV10-3
abundance: NA
j_gene: TRBJ1-5
CDR3nt: TGTGCCATCAGTGAGTCTGGACAGGTGGGCAATCAGCCCCAGCATTTT
CDR3aa: CAISESGQVGNQPQHF

d_gene: NA
v_gene: TRBV18
abundance: NA
j_gene: TRBJ2-7
CDR3nt: TGTGCCAGCTCACCGCAGATCTCCTACGAGCAGTACTTC
CDR3aa: CASSPQISYEQYF

d_gene: TRBD1
v_gene: TRBV9
abundance: few
j_gene: TRBJ1-6
CDR3nt: TGTGCCAGCAGCCAGACAGGGGATTCACCCCTCCACTTT
CDR3aa: CASSQTGDSPLHF

d_gene: NA
v_gene: TRBV2
abundance: NA
j_gene: TRBJ1-6
CDR3nt: TGTGCCAGCAGTGAAGTTGAGGTTCGCTATAATTCACCCCTCCACTTT
CDR3aa: CASSEVEVRYNSPLHF

d_gene: NA
v_gene: TRBV5-1
abundance: NA
j_gene: TRBJ2-1
CDR3nt: TGCGCCAGCAGCTTGACTAGCAACGACAATGAGCAGTTCTTC
CDR3aa: CASSLTSNDNEQFF

d_gene: NA
v_gene: TRBV3-1/TRBV3-2
abundance: NA
j_gene: TRBJ1-2
CDR3nt: TGTGCCAGCAGCCAAGACGGGGGAAGGGGCTATGGCTACACCTTC
CDR3aa: CASSQDGGRGYGYTF

d_gene: NA
v_gene: TRBV5-1
abundance: once
j_gene: TRBJ2-2
CDR3nt: TGCGCCAGCAGCTTGGCCTCAGGGGCTCTCGGGGAGCTGTTTTTT
CDR3aa: CASSLASGALGELFF

d_gene: TRBD2
v_gene: TRBV15
abundance: NA
j_gene: TRBJ2-3
CDR3nt: TGTGCCACCAGCAAAAGTAGATTATTCAAGCGGGGGGGCACAGATACGCAGTATTTT
CDR3aa: CATSKSRLFKRGGTDTQYF

d_gene: NA
v_gene: TRBV11-2
abundance: NA
j_gene: TRBJ2-7
CDR3nt: TGTGCCAGCAGCCCAACCGTATTACTCTCCTACGAGCAGTACTTC
CDR3aa: CASSPTVLLSYEQYF